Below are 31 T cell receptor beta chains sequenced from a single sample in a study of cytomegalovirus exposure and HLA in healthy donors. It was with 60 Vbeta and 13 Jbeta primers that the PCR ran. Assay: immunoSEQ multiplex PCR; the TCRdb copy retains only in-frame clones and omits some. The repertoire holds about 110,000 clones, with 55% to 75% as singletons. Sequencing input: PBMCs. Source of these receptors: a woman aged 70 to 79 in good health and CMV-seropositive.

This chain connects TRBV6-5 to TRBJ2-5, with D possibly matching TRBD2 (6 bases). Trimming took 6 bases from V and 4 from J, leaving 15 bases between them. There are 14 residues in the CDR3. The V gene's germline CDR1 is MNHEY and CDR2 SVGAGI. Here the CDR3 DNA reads TGTGCCAGCAGCTTGGGGAGGCCCCCAGAGACCCAGTACTTC. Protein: CASSLGRPPETQYF.

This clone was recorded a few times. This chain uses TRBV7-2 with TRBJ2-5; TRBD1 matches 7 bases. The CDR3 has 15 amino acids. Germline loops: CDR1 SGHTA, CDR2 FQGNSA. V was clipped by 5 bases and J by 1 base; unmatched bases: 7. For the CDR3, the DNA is TGTGCCAGCAGCCCGGGACAGCCCGCCCAAGAGACCCAGTACTTC. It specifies CASSPGQPAQETQYF.

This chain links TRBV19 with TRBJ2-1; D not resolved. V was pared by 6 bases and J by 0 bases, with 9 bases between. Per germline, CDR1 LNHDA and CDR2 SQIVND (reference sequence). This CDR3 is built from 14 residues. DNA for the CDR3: TGTGCCAGTAGCCCGACACGCTCCTACAATGAGCAGTTCTTC. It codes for CASSPTRSYNEQFF. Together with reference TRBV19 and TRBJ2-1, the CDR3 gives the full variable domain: DGGITQSPKYLFRKEGQNVTLSCEQNLNHDAMYWYRQDPGQGLRLIYYSQIVNDFQKGDIAEGYSVSREKKESFPLTVTSAQKNPTAFYLCASSPTRSYNEQFFGPGTRLTVL.

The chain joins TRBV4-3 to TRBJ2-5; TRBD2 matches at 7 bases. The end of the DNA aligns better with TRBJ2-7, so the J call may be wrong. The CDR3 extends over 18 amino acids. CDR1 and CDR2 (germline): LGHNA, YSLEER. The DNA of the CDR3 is TGCGCCAGCAGCCAAAATCTCCGGGAGGAATGGACCCCCTACGAGCAGTACTTC. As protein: CASSQNLREEWTPYEQYF.

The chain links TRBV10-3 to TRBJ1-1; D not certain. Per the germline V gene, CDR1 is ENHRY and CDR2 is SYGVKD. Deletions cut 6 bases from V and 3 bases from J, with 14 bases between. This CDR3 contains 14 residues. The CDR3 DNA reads TGTGCCATCAGAGAAATATTAGCGGACACTGAAGCTTTCTTT. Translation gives CAIREILADTEAFF.

CDR3 protein: CASSYDLAGNTIYF. The CDR3 bases are TGTGCCAGCAGTTACGATTTAGCTGGAAACACCATATATTTT. The chain uses TRBV6-5 and TRBJ1-3; D gene unclear. V lost 2 bases and J lost 2, with 7 bases in between. This CDR3 comprises 14 residues. Germline V CDR1 and CDR2: MNHEY, SVGAGI.

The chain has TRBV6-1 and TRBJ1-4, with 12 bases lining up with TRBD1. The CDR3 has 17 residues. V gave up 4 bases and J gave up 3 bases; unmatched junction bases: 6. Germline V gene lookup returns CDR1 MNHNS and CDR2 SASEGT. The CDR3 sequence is CASSGRDRGLANEKLFF. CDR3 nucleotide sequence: TGTGCCAGCAGTGGCCGGGACAGGGGGCTAGCTAATGAAAAACTGTTTTTT.

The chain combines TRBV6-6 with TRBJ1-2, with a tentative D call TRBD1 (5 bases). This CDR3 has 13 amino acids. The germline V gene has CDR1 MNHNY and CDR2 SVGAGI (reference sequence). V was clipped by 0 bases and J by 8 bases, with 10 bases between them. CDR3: CASSYSGLEGYTF. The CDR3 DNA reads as TGTGCCAGCAGTTACTCGGGGCTAGAGGGCTACACCTTC.

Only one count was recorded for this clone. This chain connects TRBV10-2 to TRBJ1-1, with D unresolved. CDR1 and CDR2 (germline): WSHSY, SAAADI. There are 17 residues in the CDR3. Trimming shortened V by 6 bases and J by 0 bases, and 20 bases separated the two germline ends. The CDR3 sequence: CASSLLREGGLNTEAFF. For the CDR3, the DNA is TGCGCCAGCAGCCTCTTACGGGAGGGCGGCTTGAACACTGAAGCTTTCTTT.

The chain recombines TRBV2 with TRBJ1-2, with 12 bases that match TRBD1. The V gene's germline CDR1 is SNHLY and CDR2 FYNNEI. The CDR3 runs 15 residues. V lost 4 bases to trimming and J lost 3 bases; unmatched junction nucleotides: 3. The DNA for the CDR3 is TGTGCCAGCAGTGCCGGGACAGGGGGCTACTATGGCTACACCTTC. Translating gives CASSAGTGGYYGYTF.

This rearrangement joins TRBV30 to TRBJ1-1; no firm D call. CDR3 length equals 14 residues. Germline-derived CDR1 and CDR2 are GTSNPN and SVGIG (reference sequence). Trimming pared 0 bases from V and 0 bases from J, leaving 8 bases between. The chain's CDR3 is CAWSVPVLNTEAFF. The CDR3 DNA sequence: TGTGCCTGGAGTGTCCCTGTTCTGAACACTGAAGCTTTCTTT.

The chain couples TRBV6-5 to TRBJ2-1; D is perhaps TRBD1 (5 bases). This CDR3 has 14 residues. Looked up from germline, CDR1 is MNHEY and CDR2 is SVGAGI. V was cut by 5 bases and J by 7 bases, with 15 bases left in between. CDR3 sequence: CASSQGPALNEQFF. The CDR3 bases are TGTGCCAGCAGTCAGGGTCCCGCTTTGAATGAGCAGTTCTTC.

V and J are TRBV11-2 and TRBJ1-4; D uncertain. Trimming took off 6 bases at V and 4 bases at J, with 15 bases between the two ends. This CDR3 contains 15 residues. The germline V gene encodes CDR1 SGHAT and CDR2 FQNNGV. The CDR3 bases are TGTGCCAGCAGAGTTCGGGGAGGAGGTAATGAAAAACTGTTTTTT. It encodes CASRVRGGGNEKLFF.

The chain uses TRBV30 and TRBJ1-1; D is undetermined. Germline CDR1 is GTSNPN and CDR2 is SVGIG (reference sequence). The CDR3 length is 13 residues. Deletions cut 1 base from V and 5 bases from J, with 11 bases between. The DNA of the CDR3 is TGTGCCTGGAGTGAGGCAGCGCCGACTGAAGCTTTCTTT. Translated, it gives CAWSEAAPTEAFF.

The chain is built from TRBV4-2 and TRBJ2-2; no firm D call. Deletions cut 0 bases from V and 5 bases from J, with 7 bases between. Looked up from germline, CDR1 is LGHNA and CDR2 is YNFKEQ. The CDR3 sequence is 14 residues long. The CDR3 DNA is TGTGCCAGCAGCCAAGAGACTCAGACCGGGGAGCTGTTTTTT. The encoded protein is CASSQETQTGELFF.

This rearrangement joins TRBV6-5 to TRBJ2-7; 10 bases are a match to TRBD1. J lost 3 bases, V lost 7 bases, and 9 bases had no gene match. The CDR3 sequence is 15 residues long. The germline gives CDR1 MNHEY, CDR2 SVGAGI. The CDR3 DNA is TGTGCCAGCACCCTCCGGGACAGGGGTATCTACGAGCAGTACTTC. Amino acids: CASTLRDRGIYEQYF.

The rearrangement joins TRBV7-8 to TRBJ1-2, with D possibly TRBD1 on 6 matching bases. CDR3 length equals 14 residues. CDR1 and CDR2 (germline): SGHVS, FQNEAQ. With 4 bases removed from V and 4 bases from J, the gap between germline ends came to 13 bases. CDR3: CASSSRAGAYGYTF. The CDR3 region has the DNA TGTGCCAGCAGCTCCCGGGCAGGGGCCTATGGCTACACCTTC.

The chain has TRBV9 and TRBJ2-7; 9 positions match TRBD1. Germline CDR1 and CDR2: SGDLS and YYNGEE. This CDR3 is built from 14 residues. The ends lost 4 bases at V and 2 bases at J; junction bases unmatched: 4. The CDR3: CASSIGTGTYEQYF. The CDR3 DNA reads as TGTGCCAGCAGCATCGGGACAGGGACCTACGAGCAGTACTTC.

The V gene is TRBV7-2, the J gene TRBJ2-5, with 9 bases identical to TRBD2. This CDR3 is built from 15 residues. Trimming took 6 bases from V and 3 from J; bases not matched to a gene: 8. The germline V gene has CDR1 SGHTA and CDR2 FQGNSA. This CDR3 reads CASRPPQRGEETQYF. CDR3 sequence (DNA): TGTGCCAGCAGACCCCCGCAGCGGGGGGAAGAGACCCAGTACTTC.

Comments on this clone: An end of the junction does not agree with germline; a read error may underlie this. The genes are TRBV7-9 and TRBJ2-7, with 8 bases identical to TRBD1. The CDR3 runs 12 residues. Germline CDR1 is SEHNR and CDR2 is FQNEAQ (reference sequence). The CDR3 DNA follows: TGTGCCAGCAGCCCAATGGTACAGGGGGTCGTCTTC. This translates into CASSPMVQGVVF.

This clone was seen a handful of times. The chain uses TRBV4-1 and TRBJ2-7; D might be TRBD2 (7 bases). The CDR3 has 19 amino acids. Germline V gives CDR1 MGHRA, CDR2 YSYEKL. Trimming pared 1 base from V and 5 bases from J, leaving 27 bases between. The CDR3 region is CASSQVQLIGRGAVDEQYF. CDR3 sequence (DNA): TGCGCCAGCAGCCAAGTACAGCTGATTGGACGGGGGGCCGTCGACGAGCAGTACTTC.

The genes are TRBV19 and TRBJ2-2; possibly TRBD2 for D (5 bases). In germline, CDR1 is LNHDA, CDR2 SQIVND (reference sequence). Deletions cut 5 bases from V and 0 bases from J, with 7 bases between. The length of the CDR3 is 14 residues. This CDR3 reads CASSEGANTGELFF. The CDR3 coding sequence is TGTGCCAGTAGTGAGGGAGCGAACACCGGGGAGCTGTTTTTT. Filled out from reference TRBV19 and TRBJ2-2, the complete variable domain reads DGGITQSPKYLFRKEGQNVTLSCEQNLNHDAMYWYRQDPGQGLRLIYYSQIVNDFQKGDIAEGYSVSREKKESFPLTVTSAQKNPTAFYLCASSEGANTGELFFGEGSRLTVL.

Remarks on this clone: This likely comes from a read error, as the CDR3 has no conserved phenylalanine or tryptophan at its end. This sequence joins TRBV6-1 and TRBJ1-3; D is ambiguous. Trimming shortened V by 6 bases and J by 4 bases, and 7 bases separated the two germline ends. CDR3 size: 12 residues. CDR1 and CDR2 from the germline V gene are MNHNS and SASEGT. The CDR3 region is CASRVAGNTIYV. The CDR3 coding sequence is TGTGCCAGCAGGGTAGCCGGAAACACCATATATGTT.

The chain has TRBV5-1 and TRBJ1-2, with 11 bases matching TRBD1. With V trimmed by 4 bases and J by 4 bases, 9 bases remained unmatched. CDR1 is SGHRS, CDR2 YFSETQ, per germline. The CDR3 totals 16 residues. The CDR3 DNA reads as TGCGCCAGCAGCACCGGACAGGGGGCGGTGGTCTATGGCTACACCTTC. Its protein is CASSTGQGAVVYGYTF. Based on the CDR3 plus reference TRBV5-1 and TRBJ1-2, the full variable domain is KAGVTQTPRYLIKTRGQQVTLSCSPISGHRSVSWYQQTPGQGLQFLFEYFSETQRNKGNFPGRFSGRQFSNSRSEMNVSTLELGDSALYLCASSTGQGAVVYGYTFGSGTRLTVV.

CDR3 coding DNA: TGTGCCAGCAGCTTAGCGTCAGGGGCTGGGGCCAACGTCCTGACTTTC. Protein sequence: CASSLASGAGANVLTF. The rearrangement joins TRBV7-8 to TRBJ2-6; tentatively, D is TRBD1 (6 bases). Germline V lookup: CDR1 SGHVS, CDR2 FQNEAQ. The CDR3 sequence is 16 residues long. Deletions cut 0 bases from V and 2 bases from J, with 8 bases between.

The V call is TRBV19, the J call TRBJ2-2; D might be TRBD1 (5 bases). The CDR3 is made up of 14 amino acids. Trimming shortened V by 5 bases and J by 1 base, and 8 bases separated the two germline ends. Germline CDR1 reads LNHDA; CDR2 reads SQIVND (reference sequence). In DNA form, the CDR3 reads TGTGCCAGTAGTCCAGACAGGAACACCGGGGAGCTGTTTTTT. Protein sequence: CASSPDRNTGELFF.

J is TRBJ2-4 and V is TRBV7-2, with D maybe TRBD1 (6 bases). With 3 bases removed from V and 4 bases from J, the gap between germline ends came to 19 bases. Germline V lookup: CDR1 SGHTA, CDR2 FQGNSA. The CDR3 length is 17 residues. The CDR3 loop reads CASSFWGEGDAKNIQYF. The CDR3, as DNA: TGTGCCAGCAGCTTTTGGGGAGAGGGGGACGCGAAAAACATTCAGTACTTC.

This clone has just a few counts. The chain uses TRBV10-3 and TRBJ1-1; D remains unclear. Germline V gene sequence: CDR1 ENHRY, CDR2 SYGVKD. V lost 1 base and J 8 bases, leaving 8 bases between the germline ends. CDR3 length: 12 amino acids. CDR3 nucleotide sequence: TGTGCCATCAGTGAGTGGCCGGGGGAAGCTTTCTTT. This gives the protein CAISEWPGEAFF.

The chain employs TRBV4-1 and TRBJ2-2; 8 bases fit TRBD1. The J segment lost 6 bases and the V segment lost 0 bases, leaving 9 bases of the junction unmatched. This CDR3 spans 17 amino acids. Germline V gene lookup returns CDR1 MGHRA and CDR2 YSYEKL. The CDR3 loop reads CASSQDGQGAGAGELFF. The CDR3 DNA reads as TGCGCCAGCAGCCAAGATGGGCAGGGGGCAGGTGCCGGGGAGCTGTTTTTT.

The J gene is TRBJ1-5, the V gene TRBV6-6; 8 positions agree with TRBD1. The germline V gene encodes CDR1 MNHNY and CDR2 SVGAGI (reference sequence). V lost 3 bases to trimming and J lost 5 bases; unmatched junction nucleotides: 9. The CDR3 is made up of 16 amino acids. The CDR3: CASSYPQDRGHQPQHF. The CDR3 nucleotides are TGTGCCAGCAGTTATCCCCAAGACAGGGGTCATCAGCCCCAGCATTTT.

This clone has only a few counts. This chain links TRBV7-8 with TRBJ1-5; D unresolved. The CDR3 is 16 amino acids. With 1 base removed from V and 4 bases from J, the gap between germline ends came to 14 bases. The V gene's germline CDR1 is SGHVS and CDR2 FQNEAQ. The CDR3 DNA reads TGTGCCAGCAGCTTAGTCTTCTGGACGGGGAATCAGCCCCAGCATTTT. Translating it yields CASSLVFWTGNQPQHF.